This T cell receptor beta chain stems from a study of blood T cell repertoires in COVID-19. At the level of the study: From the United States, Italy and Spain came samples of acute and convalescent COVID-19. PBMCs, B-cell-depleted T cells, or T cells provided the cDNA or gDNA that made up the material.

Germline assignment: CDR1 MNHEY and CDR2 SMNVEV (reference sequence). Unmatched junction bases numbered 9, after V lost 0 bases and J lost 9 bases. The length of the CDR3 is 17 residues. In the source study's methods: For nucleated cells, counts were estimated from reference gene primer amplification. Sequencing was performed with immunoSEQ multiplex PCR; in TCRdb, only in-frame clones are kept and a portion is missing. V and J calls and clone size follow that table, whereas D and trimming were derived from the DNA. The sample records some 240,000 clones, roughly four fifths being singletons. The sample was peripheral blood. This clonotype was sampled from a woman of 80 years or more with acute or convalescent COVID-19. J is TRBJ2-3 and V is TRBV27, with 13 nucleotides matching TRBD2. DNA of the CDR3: TGTGCCAGCAGTTTATCCCAGGGACTAGCGGGGCCCGGAACGCAGTATTTT. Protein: CASSLSQGLAGPGTQYF.